This TCR beta chain stems from a study of siplizumab effects on memory and regulatory T cells. Sequenced by immunoSEQ multiplex PCR; TCRdb stores in-frame clones only, minus some. The sample has some 97,000 clones; 75% to 95% are singletons. The CDR3 sequence is 13 residues long. The germline V gene has CDR1 SGHAT and CDR2 FQNNGV. V dropped 3 bases and J dropped 8 bases, with 13 bases sitting between them. This chain uses TRBV11-2 with TRBJ1-2; D might be TRBD1 (5 bases). Sample: CD4+ T cells sorted from blood. The TCR comes from a human donor in good health. The CDR3 here is CASSLSGAVGYTF. The CDR3 coding sequence is TGTGCCAGCAGCTTGAGTGGGGCGGTAGGCTACACCTTC.